The 20 T cell receptor beta chains given below trace back to one sample, sequenced in a study of shared clonotypes between healthy human individuals. Assay: immunoSEQ multiplex PCR; the TCRdb copy retains only in-frame clones and omits some. The repertoire holds approximately 740,000 clones, with approximately 79% as singletons. The sample taken for sequencing was memory CD4+ T cells sorted from blood. Indicated subset: CD45RA-negative fraction. The receptors shown here come from a woman aged 25 to 39 in good health.

The J gene is TRBJ2-5, the V gene TRBV9; maybe TRBD2 (6 bases). Gene TRBJ2-7 matches the end of the DNA better, so the J call may be wrong. CDR3 length: 14 amino acids. Germline CDR1 reads SGDLS; CDR2 reads YYNGEE. The CDR3 DNA is TGTGCCAGCAGCGGGGGGGACTTCGGCAACGAGCAGTACTTC. Translating gives CASSGGDFGNEQYF.

This clone was observed a few times. The rearrangement uses TRBV28 and TRBJ1-2, with 7 bases identical to TRBD1. The length of the CDR3 is 18 residues. Germline V gives CDR1 MDHEN, CDR2 SYDVKM. The V and J ends lost 1 base and 7 bases, in that order; junction bases with no gene match: 18. The CDR3 coding sequence is TGTGCCAGCAGTTTATTGAGCGACAGGGTGTCCGTACCCGTTGGCTACACCTTC. This sequence encodes CASSLLSDRVSVPVGYTF.

This chain links TRBV19 with TRBJ2-3, with D unresolved. With 3 bases removed from V and 2 bases from J, the gap between germline ends came to 12 bases. From germline, CDR1 is LNHDA and CDR2 SQIVND (reference sequence). The CDR3 runs to 15 residues. As DNA, the CDR3 is TGTGCCAGTAGTATCCTGCCGGGTTTCACAGATACGCAGTATTTT. It is translated as CASSILPGFTDTQYF.

This chain uses TRBV28 with TRBJ1-2; D possibly corresponds to TRBD1 (6 bases). CDR1 and CDR2 from the germline V gene are MDHEN and SYDVKM. V lost 6 bases to trimming and J lost 6 bases, with 14 bases between them. This CDR3 has 13 amino acids. This chain's CDR3 is CASRLTGRNGYTF. The CDR3, as DNA: TGTGCCAGCAGATTGACAGGAAGAAATGGCTACACCTTC.

This chain uses TRBV28 with TRBJ2-2; TRBD2 agrees at 10 bases. The germline V gene encodes CDR1 MDHEN and CDR2 SYDVKM. Unmatched junction bases numbered 8, after V lost 8 bases and J lost 8 bases. The length of the CDR3 is 14 residues. The CDR3: CASGSGRARGELFF. The CDR3, as DNA: TGTGCCAGCGGAAGCGGGAGGGCTAGGGGGGAGCTGTTTTTT. Drawing the rest from reference TRBV28 and TRBJ2-2, the complete variable domain is DVKVTQSSRYLVKRTGEKVFLECVQDMDHENMFWYRQDPGLGLRLIYFSYDVKMKEKGDIPEGYSVSREKKERFSLILESASTNQTSMYLCASGSGRARGELFFGEGSRLTVL.

This chain uses TRBV23-1 with TRBJ2-7; 11 bases align to TRBD1. TRBV23-1 qualifies as an ORF whose function is uncertain. The CDR3 totals 19 residues. V shed 4 bases and J 6 bases; nucleotides not matched to a gene: 20. The CDR3 region has the DNA TGCGCCAGCAGTCCCAATAACGGGGACAGGGGGATTCATCGGTTCGAGCAGTACTTC. Translation: CASSPNNGDRGIHRFEQYF.

This clone was counted a single time. The CDR3 region has the DNA TGTGCCAGCAGCCAGGGACTTTGGACAGATACGCAGTATTTT. The encoded protein is CASSQGLWTDTQYF. V is TRBV4-2 and J is TRBJ2-3; TRBD2 is a possible D gene (6 bases). Trimming shortened V by 3 bases and J by 3 bases, and 10 bases separated the two germline ends. Germline V gene lookup returns CDR1 LGHNA and CDR2 YNFKEQ. The CDR3 is 14 residues long.

This clone was observed a handful of times. This rearrangement joins TRBV27 to TRBJ2-7, with D possibly being TRBD2 (6 bases). This CDR3 comprises 15 residues. Trimming removed 7 bases at V and 4 bases at J, with 20 bases between. CDR1 is MNHEY and CDR2 is SMNVEV in the germline V gene (reference sequence). The CDR3 DNA reads as TGTGCCAGCACTAGCCTCCGGGAGCGCAATTACGAGCAGTACTTC. Its protein product is CASTSLRERNYEQYF.

V and J are TRBV19 and TRBJ1-2; no reliable D call. Germline V gene lookup returns CDR1 LNHDA and CDR2 SQIVND (reference sequence). CDR3 length equals 15 residues. Deletions cut 5 bases from V and 4 bases from J, with 17 bases between. The CDR3 DNA is TGTGCCAGTAGTGAACAGCCCCCCGCCGGCTATGGCTACACCTTC. Protein: CASSEQPPAGYGYTF.

The sample holds a few counts of this clone. The chain uses TRBV11-3 and TRBJ2-5; TRBD2 matches 8 bases. The CDR3 totals 15 residues. The ends lost 4 bases at V and 4 bases at J; junction bases unmatched: 8. The germline V gene encodes CDR1 SGHNT and CDR2 YENEEA. For the CDR3, the DNA is TGTGCCAGCAGCTCTCGTGCGGGAGGCCCAGAGACCCAGTACTTC. It codes for CASSSRAGGPETQYF.

The genes are TRBV10-3 and TRBJ1-2; possibly TRBD1 for D (6 bases). The CDR3 is made up of 14 amino acids. Germline CDR1 is ENHRY and CDR2 is SYGVKD. V was cut by 6 bases and J by 6 bases, with 17 bases left in between. CDR3 sequence: CAIRAHSQGNGYTF. CDR3 bases: TGTGCCATCAGGGCCCACTCACAGGGAAATGGCTACACCTTC.

This chain uses TRBV7-3 with TRBJ2-7; D is perhaps TRBD2 (6 bases). The CDR3 consists of 12 residues. Per germline, CDR1 SGHTA and CDR2 FQGTGA. V was clipped by 2 bases and J by 7 bases, with 9 bases between them. In DNA form, the CDR3 reads TGTGCCAGCAGCTTACCGGGGAGGGAGCAGTACTTC. It encodes CASSLPGREQYF.

This clone has at least ten counts. The chain's CDR3 is CASFRTSGGTYEEQYF. The CDR3 nucleotides are TGCGCCAGCTTCCGGACTAGCGGGGGGACCTATGAGGAGCAGTACTTC. The J gene is TRBJ2-7, the V gene TRBV5-1, with 14 bases aligning to TRBD2. CDR3 length: 16 residues. Germline values: CDR1 SGHRS, CDR2 YFSETQ. V dropped 7 bases and J dropped 7; count of bases not matched to a gene: 13.

In this sample, this clone turned up many times. The genes are TRBV19 and TRBJ1-1; TRBD1 matches 10 bases. In germline, CDR1 is LNHDA, CDR2 SQIVND (reference sequence). With 3 bases clipped from V and 0 bases from J, the junction kept 4 bases outside the gene matches. The CDR3 has 16 residues. In nucleotides, the CDR3 is TGTGCCAGTAGTATCTGGACAGGGGGGATGAACACTGAAGCTTTCTTT. Translated: CASSIWTGGMNTEAFF.

The genes are TRBV18 and TRBJ1-4; D is undetermined. V was trimmed by 3 bases and J by 5 bases, leaving 7 bases between them. The CDR3 loop spans 13 amino acids. Germline V lookup: CDR1 KGHSH, CDR2 LQKENI. CDR3 loop: CASSPLENEKLFF. Here the CDR3 DNA reads TGTGCCAGCTCACCTCTGGAAAATGAAAAACTGTTTTTT.

The V gene is TRBV7-8, the J gene TRBJ1-4; 7 bases are shared with TRBD1. Germline V gives CDR1 SGHVS, CDR2 FQNEAQ. The CDR3 runs 15 residues. Germline trimming cut 2 bases from V and 4 bases from J; bases unmatched to any gene: 4. CDR3 nucleotide sequence: TGTGCCAGCAGCTTATTGGGACAGATTAATGAAAAACTGTTTTTT. This gives the protein CASSLLGQINEKLFF.

This clone was counted a single time. V gene TRBV5-6 combines with J gene TRBJ2-5; D is ambiguous. Matching the DNA end better, TRBJ2-7 makes the J call doubtful. This CDR3 comprises 16 residues. Germline CDR1 SGHDT, CDR2 YYEEEE. CDR3 amino acids: CASSDFRADMSYEQYF. The CDR3 nucleotides are TGTGCCAGCAGCGACTTCCGGGCCGACATGTCCTACGAGCAGTACTTC.

The CDR3 DNA reads as TGCGCCAGCAGCTTGTATGGCAGGAACATGAACACTGAAGCTTTCTTT. It is translated as CASSLYGRNMNTEAFF. The chain carries TRBV5-1 and TRBJ1-1, with D hard to call. The CDR3 sequence is 16 residues long. Germline V CDR1 and CDR2: SGHRS, YFSETQ. Trimming took off 1 base at V and 0 bases at J, with 13 bases between the two ends.

The V call is TRBV5-6, the J call TRBJ2-3; no clear D. The CDR3 is 12 residues long. Germline V CDR1 and CDR2: SGHDT, YYEEEE. V lost 4 bases to trimming and J lost 5 bases, with 8 bases between them. CDR3 region: CASSPGVDTQYF. For the CDR3, the DNA is TGTGCCAGCAGCCCGGGTGTAGATACGCAGTATTTT.

This chain connects TRBV6-5 to TRBJ1-5; no clear D. The CDR3 is 13 residues long. In germline, CDR1 is MNHEY, CDR2 SVGAGI. Between the trimmed V and J ends, which lost 4 bases and 5 bases, there was a span of 9 bases. In DNA form, the CDR3 reads TGTGCCAGCAGTTCAGTGGCGGATCAGCCCCAGCATTTT. This encodes CASSSVADQPQHF.